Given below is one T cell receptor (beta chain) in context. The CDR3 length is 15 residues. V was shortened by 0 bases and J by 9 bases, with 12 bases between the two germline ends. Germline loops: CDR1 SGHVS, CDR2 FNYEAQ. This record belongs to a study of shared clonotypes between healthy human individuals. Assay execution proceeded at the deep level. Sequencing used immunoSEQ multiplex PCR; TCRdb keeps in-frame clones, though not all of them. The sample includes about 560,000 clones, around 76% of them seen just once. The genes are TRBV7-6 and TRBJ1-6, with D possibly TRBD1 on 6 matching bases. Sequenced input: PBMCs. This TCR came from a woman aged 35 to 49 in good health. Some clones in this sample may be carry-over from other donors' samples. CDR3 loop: CASSLAPGQGSPLHF. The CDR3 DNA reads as TGTGCCAGCAGCTTAGCCCCGGGACAAGGTTCACCCCTCCACTTT.